A selection of T cell receptor beta chains follows, all from one sample in a study of cytomegalovirus exposure and HLA in healthy donors. The repertoire was sequenced with immunoSEQ multiplex PCR; TCRdb's copy has only in-frame clones and lacks some. This sample carries approximately 170,000 clones, over 80% of them seen once, and the ten largest clones take roughly 4.3%. Sample: PBMCs. These receptors were obtained from a man aged 45-65 years in good health and CMV-seropositive. Both conserved end residues are part of each CDR3. The order of the fields is CDR3 DNA, CDR3 protein, V gene, D gene, clone size, J gene. A D gene is named only where the DNA matches it firmly. Clone size is shown for a subset of rows, as once, few, many or a class of expanded clone.

TGCGCCAGCAGCCCACCTAACAGTGATGGCTACACCTTC | CASSPPNSDGYTF | TRBV5-1 | - | - | TRBJ1-2
TGTGCCAGCAGCGCACTCCCACAGGGGGCTGAAGCTTTCTTT | CASSALPQGAEAFF | TRBV11-2 | TRBD1 | once | TRBJ1-1
TGTGCCAGCAGGTCCCAACCGGGACAGGGTGGGGATCGATCCAAAAACATTCAGTACTTC | CASRSQPGQGGDRSKNIQYF | TRBV12-1 | - | - | TRBJ2-4
TGTGCCTGGATGGGCTTCAATGAGCAGTTCTTC | CAWMGFNEQFF | TRBV30 | - | - | TRBJ2-1
TGTGCCAGCAGCTCCGAACTAGCGGAGCAAGAGACCCAGTACTTC | CASSSELAEQETQYF | TRBV5-8 | TRBD2 | - | TRBJ2-5
TGTGCCAGCAGCTTCGTGGCGGCGGTCCAAGAGACCCAGTACTTC | CASSFVAAVQETQYF | TRBV7-2 | - | - | TRBJ2-5
TGTGCCAGTAGCATTGGGGGGGGCCGGACCGGGGAGCTGTTTTTT | CASSIGGGRTGELFF | TRBV19 | - | few | TRBJ2-2
TGTGCCAGCATCCCTGCCGGGACAGGGTTTAACTACGAGCAGTACTTC | CASIPAGTGFNYEQYF | TRBV28 | TRBD1 | - | TRBJ2-7
TGCGCCAGCAGCTTGGGGCCCCAGGGGTTTAGCAATCAGCCCCAGCATTTT | CASSLGPQGFSNQPQHF | TRBV5-1 | - | - | TRBJ1-5
TGCGCCAGCAGCTTGGGTGGCGGGAGAGACACAGATACGCAGTATTTT | CASSLGGGRDTDTQYF | TRBV5-1 | TRBD2 | - | TRBJ2-3
TGCGCCAGCAGCCTGACAGGGTACCCTTCCTACGAGCAGTACTTC | CASSLTGYPSYEQYF | TRBV5-1 | TRBD1 | few | TRBJ2-7
TGTGCCAGCAGCTCATACCCGGGACACAACTACGAGCAGTACTTC | CASSSYPGHNYEQYF | TRBV9 | - | few | TRBJ2-7
TGTGTCAGAAGCACGCGACAGGGGTCGAATGAGCAGTTCTTC | CVRSTRQGSNEQFF | TRBV7-5 | - | - | TRBJ2-1
TGTGCCAGCAACCAAGGGACAGGGACGTTCGAGCAGTACTTC | CASNQGTGTFEQYF | TRBV2 | TRBD1 | - | TRBJ2-7
TGTGCCAGCAGCGTAGAAGACGGGTTTACAGATACGCAGTATTTT | CASSVEDGFTDTQYF | TRBV9 | - | - | TRBJ2-3
TGTGCCAGCGTTACCCCCCGGGACATAAGCAATCAGCCCCAGCATTTT | CASVTPRDISNQPQHF | TRBV28 | - | - | TRBJ1-5
TGTGCCAGCAGCTTAGTCGGGACAGGGCTCCACTCTGGAAACACCATATATTTT | CASSLVGTGLHSGNTIYF | TRBV5-6 | TRBD1 | - | TRBJ1-3
TGCAGCGTTAGAGGGCGGATGAACACTGAAGCTTTCTTT | CSVRGRMNTEAFF | TRBV29-1 | - | - | TRBJ1-1
TGTGCCTGGAATATTGGGGCTGAAAAACTGTTTTTT | CAWNIGAEKLFF | TRBV30 | - | - | TRBJ1-4
TGTGCCAGCAGTTTAGGGGACAGCTACAATGAGCAGTTCTTC | CASSLGDSYNEQFF | TRBV28 | TRBD1 | once | TRBJ2-1
TGTGCCAGCAGTTCACCCGGGACAGACCTCAACTATGGCTACACCTTC | CASSSPGTDLNYGYTF | TRBV28 | TRBD1 | few | TRBJ1-2
TGTGCCAGCAGCCACCCGGGACAGTACTATGGCTACACCTTC | CASSHPGQYYGYTF | TRBV7-9 | TRBD1 | - | TRBJ1-2
TGTGCTAGCAGCTTAGGACTAGCGGGAGGGCCTTGGGAGACCCAGTACTTC | CASSLGLAGGPWETQYF | TRBV7-7 | TRBD2 | - | TRBJ2-5
TGTGCCAGCAGCGCACAGTGGAATTCACCCCTCCACTTT | CASSAQWNSPLHF | TRBV5-4 | - | - | TRBJ1-6
TGTGCCAGCAGCTTAGTCCCGGGGAACTATGGCTACACCTTC | CASSLVPGNYGYTF | TRBV7-9 | - | - | TRBJ1-2
TGTGCCAGCAGTTATGGCAGGGGATGGGATGAGCAGTTCTTC | CASSYGRGWDEQFF | TRBV6-6 | - | - | TRBJ2-1
TGTGCCAGCAGCTTGGTTGGGGGACAGCGCAATGAGCAGTTCTTC | CASSLVGGQRNEQFF | TRBV5-6 | TRBD1 | - | TRBJ2-1
TGTGCCAGCAGCCCGGGACAGCCCTACGAGCAGTACTTC | CASSPGQPYEQYF | TRBV5-6 | TRBD1 | - | TRBJ2-7
TGTGCCAGCAGTTTCCTAGCGGACCAAGAGACCCAGTACTTC | CASSFLADQETQYF | TRBV27 | TRBD2 | - | TRBJ2-5
TGCAGCGCCTCCTCAAGAGATGAAAAACTGTTTTTT | CSASSRDEKLFF | TRBV29-1 | - | - | TRBJ1-4
TGTGCCAGTAGTGTTCCACCGGGACAGCGACTTAGCAATCAGCCCCAGCATTTT | CASSVPPGQRLSNQPQHF | TRBV19 | TRBD1 | - | TRBJ1-5
TGTGCCAGCAGCTTAGAAGCGGGAGGACCGATCACAGATACGCAGTATTTT | CASSLEAGGPITDTQYF | TRBV7-6 | TRBD2 | - | TRBJ2-3
TGTGCCAGCAGTGGGATAGGGAACCCGGGGGAGCAGTACTTC | CASSGIGNPGEQYF | TRBV2 | - | - | TRBJ2-7
TGTGCCAGCAGTGGCCATGGGAGGGGCCTTAATTACAATGAGCAGTTCTTC | CASSGHGRGLNYNEQFF | TRBV6-1 | TRBD2 | - | TRBJ2-1
TGTGCCAGCACGGACAGGGGGCAGGGTATACCCTTTTACCTGCTTACTTATAATTCACCCCTCCACTTT | CASTDRGQGIPFYLLTYNSPLHF | TRBV2 | TRBD1 | - | TRBJ1-6
TGTGCCAGCAGCAAAGGGAGAATCACTCGGCAGTGGGGAGACACTGAAGCTTTCTTT | CASSKGRITRQWGDTEAFF | TRBV21-1 | - | - | TRBJ1-1
TGTGCCAGCTACCCCCTCGGGGGGAAGGTGGGTCAGCCCCAGCATTTT | CASYPLGGKVGQPQHF | TRBV7-9 | - | - | TRBJ1-5
TGCGCCAGCAGCCCCCAGGGGAGCACTGAAGCTTTCTTT | CASSPQGSTEAFF | TRBV4-1 | - | - | TRBJ1-1
TGCGCCAGCAGTCAATCGACGGTGCAGGGGGCGAGGAATGAGCAGTTCTTC | CASSQSTVQGARNEQFF | TRBV23-1 | TRBD1 | - | TRBJ2-1
TGTGCCAGCAGTGAAGTCGAAGGCAGGGTGGATCAGCCCCAGCATTTT | CASSEVEGRVDQPQHF | TRBV2 | - | - | TRBJ1-5
TGCGCCAGCCACAGTGGAGGATTCGCTAGCGGGAGGGCCACAGATACGCAGTATTTT | CASHSGGFASGRATDTQYF | TRBV4-1 | TRBD2 | - | TRBJ2-3
TGTGCCAGCAGCGTCCTCACAGGTTCCGAGCAGTACTTC | CASSVLTGSEQYF | TRBV9 | - | - | TRBJ2-7
TGTGCCAGCAGCTCAACGACAGGGCCCTATGGCTACACCTTC | CASSSTTGPYGYTF | TRBV5-4 | TRBD1 | - | TRBJ1-2
TGTGCCAGCAGTGAACTTCGGGGAGACACTGAAGCTTTCTTT | CASSELRGDTEAFF | TRBV6-1 | - | - | TRBJ1-1
TGCGCCAGCAGACATTTACCCCGAGCAGGAAAGGATGGCTACACCTTC | CASRHLPRAGKDGYTF | TRBV5-1 | - | few | TRBJ1-2